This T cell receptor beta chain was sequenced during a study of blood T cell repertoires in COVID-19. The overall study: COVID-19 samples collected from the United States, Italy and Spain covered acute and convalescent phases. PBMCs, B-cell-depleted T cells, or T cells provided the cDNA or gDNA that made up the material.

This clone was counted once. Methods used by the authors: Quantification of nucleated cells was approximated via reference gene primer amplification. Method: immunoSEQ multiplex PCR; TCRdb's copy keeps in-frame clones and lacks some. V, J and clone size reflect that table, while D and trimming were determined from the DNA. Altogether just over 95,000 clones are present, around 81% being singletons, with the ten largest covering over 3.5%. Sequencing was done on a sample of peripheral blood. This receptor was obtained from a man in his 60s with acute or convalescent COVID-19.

The CDR3 sequence is CASTPRIGTDTQYF. The CDR3, as DNA: TGTGCCAGCACCCCGCGCATAGGCACAGATACGCAGTATTTT. This chain links TRBV9 with TRBJ2-3; D remains ambiguous. Germline V gives CDR1 SGDLS, CDR2 YYNGEE. V was cut by 6 bases and J by 1 base, with 12 bases left in between. The length of the CDR3 is 14 residues.